A selection of T cell receptor beta chains follows, all from one sample in a study of cytomegalovirus exposure and HLA in healthy donors. Produced via immunoSEQ multiplex PCR; TCRdb's table is partial and in-frame only. The sample holds roughly 100,000 clones, 75% to 90% seen once. The sequenced material came from PBMCs. The receptors come from a man younger than 45 in good health and CMV-seropositive. The CDR3 runs from the conserved cysteine through the conserved F or W. D genes are given only for firm matches. Clone size is given for some rows only: seen once, a few or many times, or a class if the clone is expanded.

TRBJ1-2,TRBV5-6,-,-,TGTGCCAGCAGCTGGGCCAGATTTAACTATGGCTACACCTTC,CASSWARFNYGYTF
TRBJ2-5,TRBV7-2,-,TRBD1,TGTGCCAGCAGCTTAATTGGACAGGGGGCGCGGGAGACCCAGTACTTC,CASSLIGQGARETQYF
TRBJ1-3,TRBV18,-,-,TGTGCCAGCTCACGTACACAGGGCTCTGGAAACACCATATATTTT,CASSRTQGSGNTIYF
TRBJ2-3,TRBV4-2,-,TRBD2,TGTGCCAGCAGCCACCCGGGACTAGCGGGGGAGGGCACAGATACGCAGTATTTT,CASSHPGLAGEGTDTQYF
TRBJ1-4,TRBV5-1,-,-,TGCGCCAGCAGCAAAGAGACAGGCTCTGAAAAACTGTTTTTT,CASSKETGSEKLFF
TRBJ1-2,TRBV29-1,-,-,TGCAGCGTTGACAGGGGCAACTATGGCTACACCTTC,CSVDRGNYGYTF
TRBJ1-1,TRBV5-1,-,-,TGCGCCAGCAGCCTCACAGGACGAACAATTTCGGGCACTGAAGCTTTCTTT,CASSLTGRTISGTEAFF
TRBJ1-3,TRBV5-1,-,-,TGCGCCAGCAGCCCGGCGGGAGGGTCTGGAAACACCATATATTTT,CASSPAGGSGNTIYF
TRBJ2-1,TRBV5-1,-,TRBD2,TGCGCCAGCAGCCAGGGACTAGACTCCTACAATGAGCAGTTCTTC,CASSQGLDSYNEQFF
TRBJ2-7,TRBV7-2,-,-,TGTGCCAGCAGCTTAGAGCCCAGACTCTCCTACGAGCAGTACTTC,CASSLEPRLSYEQYF
TRBJ2-1,TRBV7-8,-,-,TGTGCCAGCAGCGGCGTGGGGGGAAGCTATGAGCAGTTCTTC,CASSGVGGSYEQFF
TRBJ1-2,TRBV18,-,TRBD1,TGTGCCAGCTCACCAGACAGGGCGGGAGGCTACACCTTC,CASSPDRAGGYTF
TRBJ1-5,TRBV2,few,-,TGTGCTAGCAACGGTGGCCAGGGGAATAGCAATCAGCCCCAGCATTTT,CASNGGQGNSNQPQHF